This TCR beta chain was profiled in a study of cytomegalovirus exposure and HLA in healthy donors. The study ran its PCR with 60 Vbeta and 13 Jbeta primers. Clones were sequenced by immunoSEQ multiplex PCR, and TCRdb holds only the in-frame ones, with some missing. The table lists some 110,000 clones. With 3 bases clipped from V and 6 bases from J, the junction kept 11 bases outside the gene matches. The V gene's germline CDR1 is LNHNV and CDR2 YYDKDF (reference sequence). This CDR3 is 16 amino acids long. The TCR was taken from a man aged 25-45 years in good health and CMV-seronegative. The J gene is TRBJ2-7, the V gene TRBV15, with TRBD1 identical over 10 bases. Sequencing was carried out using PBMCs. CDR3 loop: CATSRDKTGGFREQYF. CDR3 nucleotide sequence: TGTGCCACCAGCAGGGATAAGACAGGGGGCTTTCGCGAGCAGTACTTC.